The next 27 T cell receptor beta chains were all read from a single sample in a study of T cell changes during pregnancy in multiple sclerosis (dated by TCRdb to 2018 to 2020). The protocol used for the library was the immunoSEQ multiplex PCR assay. TCRdb took this table from immuneACCESS and kept in-frame rearrangements with V and J called. Such tables lack part of the clones; where checked against another copy, unresolved V genes explain under half of the gap, and the rest is unexplained. The sample records some 96,000 clones, around 93% of which are singletons. Clones ranked in the top ten supply around 2.1% of the sample. The sample was peripheral blood, taken after pregnancy. The receptor set was obtained from a female donor with multiple sclerosis, enrolled in a pregnancy study.

This clone was observed a few times. The V gene is TRBV6-1, the J gene TRBJ2-7, with 9 nucleotides matching TRBD1. Per the germline V gene, CDR1 is MNHNS and CDR2 is SASEGT. The CDR3 totals 15 residues. V gave up 6 bases and J gave up 5 bases; unmatched junction bases: 11. The CDR3: CASRPQTGGAHEQYF. CDR3 nucleotides: TGTGCCAGCAGGCCTCAGACAGGGGGGGCACACGAGCAGTACTTC.

This clone appeared a single time. This chain links TRBV5-1 with TRBJ1-3; tentative D call: TRBD1 (6 bases). Germline assignment: CDR1 SGHRS and CDR2 YFSETQ. CDR3 size: 19 residues. V lost 3 bases and J 1 base, leaving 23 bases between the germline ends. CDR3: CASSSETGIGFNSGNTIYF. CDR3 DNA: TGCGCCAGCAGCTCCGAAACAGGGATCGGATTCAATTCTGGAAACACCATATATTTT.

The rearrangement joins TRBV4-1 to TRBJ1-1; D is possibly TRBD1 (5 bases). CDR1 is MGHRA, CDR2 YSYEKL, per germline. Between the trimmed V and J ends, which lost 0 bases and 1 base, there was a span of 9 bases. This CDR3 has 15 residues. The chain's CDR3 is CASSQEPGSNTEAFF. The CDR3 bases are TGCGCCAGCAGCCAAGAACCAGGGTCGAACACTGAAGCTTTCTTT.

In DNA, the CDR3 is TGTGCCAGCAGCCCAAGACTAGACGGAAGCTACGAGCAGTACTTC. This translates into CASSPRLDGSYEQYF. The rearrangement links TRBV7-9 to TRBJ2-7; TRBD2 is a possible D gene (6 bases). V was clipped by 5 bases and J by 3 bases, with 17 bases between them. This CDR3 is built from 15 residues. Germline V lookup: CDR1 SEHNR, CDR2 FQNEAQ (reference sequence).

This clone appeared a few times. The chain uses TRBV16 and TRBJ1-3; no clear D gene. Trimming cost V 5 bases and J 1 base, with 6 bases left between them. The V gene's germline CDR1 is KGHSY and CDR2 FQNENV. The length of the CDR3 is 13 residues. The CDR3 sequence is CASSVTSGNTIYF. DNA of the CDR3: TGTGCCAGCAGCGTCACTTCTGGAAACACCATATATTTT.

The chain has TRBV5-4 and TRBJ1-3, with 11 bases aligning to TRBD1. Germline values: CDR1 SGHNT, CDR2 YYREEE (reference sequence). The CDR3 totals 16 residues. V was pared by 4 bases and J by 2 bases, with 5 bases of the junction left unmatched. The CDR3 DNA follows: TGTGCCAGCAGCGGAGCGGACAGGGGGCCTGGAAACACCATATATTTT. This translates into CASSGADRGPGNTIYF.

The chain joins TRBV5-6 to TRBJ2-7; D perhaps matches TRBD2 (6 bases). V was clipped by 4 bases and J by 1 base, with 27 bases between them. The CDR3 contains 19 residues. Looked up from germline, CDR1 is SGHDT and CDR2 is YYEEEE. The CDR3 here is CASSVIRGRRAGLSYEQYF. CDR3 nucleotide sequence: TGTGCCAGCAGCGTAATACGGGGTCGTAGAGCGGGTTTGTCCTACGAGCAGTACTTC.

Written as DNA, the CDR3 is TGTGCCTGGAGTGCGGGGGGTGGCTACACCTTC. This codes for CAWSAGGGYTF. The chain uses TRBV30 and TRBJ1-2; a weak D match, TRBD1 (5 bases). CDR1 and CDR2 from the germline V gene are GTSNPN and SVGIG (reference sequence). The CDR3 sequence is 11 residues long. Trimming removed 1 base from V and 7 bases from J, with 7 bases in between.

V gene TRBV18 combines with J gene TRBJ2-7; the D gene is possibly TRBD2 (5 bases). The CDR3 is 14 residues long. V lost 3 bases and J lost 4, with 13 bases in between. The germline V gene has CDR1 KGHSH and CDR2 LQKENI. CDR3 region: CASSPRGSGYEQYF. In DNA, the CDR3 is TGTGCCAGCTCACCGCGCGGGTCCGGGTACGAGCAGTACTTC.

This rearrangement joins TRBV27 to TRBJ1-1; D gene uncertain. The germline gives CDR1 MNHEY, CDR2 SMNVEV (reference sequence). The V end lost 3 bases, the J end lost 7 bases, and 6 bases lay between the germline ends. CDR3 length equals 11 residues. The CDR3 coding sequence is TGTGCCAGCAGTTTGAGTGGTGAAGCTTTCTTT. Its translation: CASSLSGEAFF.

The chain combines TRBV6-1 with TRBJ1-3; D remains unclear. Trimming pared 8 bases from V and 2 bases from J, leaving 13 bases between. Germline V lookup: CDR1 MNHNS, CDR2 SASEGT. There are 14 residues in the CDR3. The CDR3 reads CASSGGSAGNTIYF. In DNA, the CDR3 is TGTGCCAGCTCGGGAGGATCGGCTGGAAACACCATATATTTT.

The chain carries TRBV6-1 and TRBJ2-7, with 12 bases lining up with TRBD2. CDR1 and CDR2 (germline): MNHNS, SASEGT. The V gene end was trimmed by 6 bases and the J gene end by 7 bases; junction bases not matched to a gene: 10. The CDR3 spans 15 residues. For the CDR3, the DNA is TGTGCCAGCAGGGGACCGCTAGCGGGAGGGGAAGAGCAGTACTTC. Protein: CASRGPLAGGEEQYF.

The V call is TRBV28, the J call TRBJ1-2, with D hard to call. The CDR3 runs 14 residues. Looked up from germline, CDR1 is MDHEN and CDR2 is SYDVKM. Deletions cut 4 bases from V and 4 bases from J, with 13 bases between. The CDR3 region is CASSSSLRVYGYTF. CDR3 in DNA: TGTGCCAGCAGTTCGTCCCTGAGGGTCTATGGCTACACCTTC.

The gene calls are TRBV28 and TRBJ1-5, with D uncertain. From germline, CDR1 is MDHEN and CDR2 SYDVKM. V lost 2 bases to trimming and J lost 0 bases, with 20 bases between them. The CDR3 has 19 amino acids. The CDR3 region is CASSLPYYGTSTSNQPQHF. The CDR3 nucleotides are TGTGCCAGCAGTTTACCATACTACGGAACAAGTACTAGCAATCAGCCCCAGCATTTT. The complete variable domain, with remaining parts taken from reference TRBV28 and TRBJ1-5, reads DVKVTQSSRYLVKRTGEKVFLECVQDMDHENMFWYRQDPGLGLRLIYFSYDVKMKEKGDIPEGYSVSREKKERFSLILESASTNQTSMYLCASSLPYYGTSTSNQPQHFGDGTRLSIL.

This sequence joins TRBV4-3 and TRBJ1-2, with D possibly matching TRBD1 (6 bases). V gave up 0 bases and J gave up 8 bases, with 16 bases separating them. The CDR3 totals 15 residues. From germline, CDR1 is LGHNA and CDR2 YSLEER. Written as DNA, the CDR3 is TGCGCCAGCAGCCAAGATGCCGGGGGGCGCGTAGGCTACACCTTC. Protein product: CASSQDAGGRVGYTF.

The CDR3 region is CASSPGNFDNQPQHF. CDR3 bases: TGTGCCAGCAGCCCGGGAAATTTCGACAATCAGCCCCAGCATTTT. This rearrangement joins TRBV6-1 to TRBJ1-5; no definite D call. The germline CDR1 and CDR2 sequences are MNHNS and SASEGT. The V gene lost 6 bases and the J gene lost 3 bases, with 15 bases spanning the gap. This CDR3 has 15 residues.

CDR3 DNA: TGTGCCAGCCGGGACAGCTCTAACTATGGCTACACCTTC. Residues: CASRDSSNYGYTF. The rearrangement joins TRBV28 to TRBJ1-2, with 7 bases that match TRBD1. The junction had 3 bases not matched to a gene; V was cut back by 8 bases and J by 0 bases. The CDR3 contains 13 residues. Per the germline V gene, CDR1 is MDHEN and CDR2 is SYDVKM.

The chain links TRBV7-2 to TRBJ2-7, with 9 bases aligning to TRBD2. The J segment lost 0 bases and the V segment lost 5 bases, leaving 5 bases of the junction unmatched. CDR3 length: 15 amino acids. CDR1 is SGHTA, CDR2 FQGNSA, per germline. CDR3: CASSGGLASSYEQYF. CDR3 nucleotides: TGTGCCAGCAGCGGTGGACTAGCGAGCTCCTACGAGCAGTACTTC.

The gene calls are TRBV29-1 and TRBJ2-1; tentatively, D is TRBD2 (5 bases). Trimming pared 5 bases from V and 9 bases from J, leaving 17 bases between. This CDR3 contains 13 residues. Germline V lookup: CDR1 SQVTM, CDR2 ANQGSEA. The CDR3 region has the DNA TGCAGCGTTTATTCCGGGCTAGCCGGTGAGCAGTTCTTC. Translated, it gives CSVYSGLAGEQFF.

The rearrangement uses TRBV5-1 and TRBJ2-2, with 7 bases aligning to TRBD1. Germline CDR1 and CDR2: SGHRS and YFSETQ. The V and J ends lost 2 bases and 1 base, in that order; junction bases with no gene match: 8. This CDR3 spans 17 amino acids. This CDR3 is CASSFLTGTENTGELFF. The CDR3 DNA sequence: TGCGCCAGCAGCTTTCTTACCGGGACAGAGAACACCGGGGAGCTGTTTTTT.

V and J are TRBV19 and TRBJ1-2; D gene uncertain. V shed 5 bases and J shed 0 bases, with 10 bases lying between them. Germline V lookup: CDR1 LNHDA, CDR2 SQIVND (reference sequence). CDR3 length equals 14 residues. The CDR3 nucleotides read TGTGCCAGTAGTCTCGGTTTAGCTAACTATGGCTACACCTTC. It is translated as CASSLGLANYGYTF. Variable domain in full (rest from reference TRBV19 and TRBJ1-2): DGGITQSPKYLFRKEGQNVTLSCEQNLNHDAMYWYRQDPGQGLRLIYYSQIVNDFQKGDIAEGYSVSREKKESFPLTVTSAQKNPTAFYLCASSLGLANYGYTFGSGTRLTVV.

The chain links TRBV19 to TRBJ2-2; 8 bases are a match to TRBD1. This CDR3 comprises 20 residues. Germline V CDR1 and CDR2: LNHDA, SQIVND (reference sequence). V lost 8 bases to trimming and J lost 2 bases; unmatched junction nucleotides: 22. The DNA of the CDR3 is TGTGCCAGTTTAGATTGGGGTCGACTGGGGGGACAGGAAAACACCGGGGAGCTGTTTTTT. This translates into CASLDWGRLGGQENTGELFF.

This chain joins TRBV14 and TRBJ1-4, with 10 nucleotides matching TRBD1. Germline trimming cut 3 bases from V and 6 bases from J; bases unmatched to any gene: 7. The germline V gene encodes CDR1 SGHDN and CDR2 FVKESK. The CDR3 has 16 residues. The CDR3 reads CASSHLTGTGDEKLFF. The DNA for the CDR3 is TGTGCCAGCAGCCACCTAACCGGGACAGGGGATGAAAAACTGTTTTTT.

V is TRBV7-9 and J is TRBJ2-1; 8 bases are a match to TRBD1. V shed 2 bases, J shed 2 bases, and the junction held 2 bases outside the gene matches. The CDR3 is 15 amino acids. Germline CDR1 and CDR2: SEHNR and FQNEAQ (reference sequence). CDR3 sequence: CASSLPGGTYNEQFF. The CDR3 DNA follows: TGTGCCAGCAGCTTACCAGGGGGCACCTACAATGAGCAGTTCTTC.

V and J are TRBV11-2 and TRBJ1-5, with 9 positions matching TRBD1. The CDR3 is made up of 19 amino acids. With 7 bases clipped from V and 0 bases from J, the junction kept 16 bases outside the gene matches. Germline CDR1 and CDR2: SGHAT and FQNNGV. CDR3 sequence (DNA): TGTGCCAGCACCCCCCCAAGGACAGGGGACAATAATAGCAATCAGCCCCAGCATTTT. This gives the protein CASTPPRTGDNNSNQPQHF.

The chain couples TRBV2 to TRBJ1-4; 9 bases fit TRBD1. The CDR3 contains 17 residues. Germline V gives CDR1 SNHLY, CDR2 FYNNEI. V lost 6 bases, J lost 5 bases, and 13 bases stayed unmatched. CDR3 sequence reads: CASSAYFTGGLNEKLFF. CDR3 nucleotide sequence: TGTGCCAGCAGCGCTTATTTTACAGGGGGCTTGAATGAAAAACTGTTTTTT.

In this sample, this clone turned up once. The chain recombines TRBV4-1 with TRBJ1-5, with D tentatively TRBD1 (5 bases). With 0 bases removed from V and 9 bases from J, the gap between germline ends came to 15 bases. Germline CDR1 is MGHRA and CDR2 is YSYEKL. This CDR3 region has 15 residues. DNA for the CDR3: TGCGCCAGCAGCCAAGAGGGGCGGGGAGTTGGGCCCCAGCATTTT. It yields the protein CASSQEGRGVGPQHF.